This entry describes one T cell receptor beta chain. A read error may account for a junction end that differs from germline. The authors built TCR beta libraries using iRepertoire HTBI primers and Arm-PCR of CDR3 regions. MiXCR, applied by TCRdb to the multiplex PCR reads, yields one record per CDR3 protein. The sample includes approximately 690,000 distinct CDR3 sequences, roughly 30% of them seen just once. Time point defined: persistent/refractory GD, antithyroid drugs over 5 years with positive TRAb. Preparation of the TCR library used RNA extracted from PBMCs. The sample originates from a study of regulatory T cells in long-lasting Graves disease. Looked up from germline, CDR1 is SNHLY and CDR2 is FYNNEI. The CDR3 loop spans 22 amino acids.

This chain links TRBV2 with TRBJ2-6; a weak D match, TRBD2 (6 bases). The clonotype originates from a female donor with Graves disease. The sequencing used peripheral blood mononuclear cells (PBMCs), collected when the disease was refractory, from a patient treated with antithyroid drugs. The CDR3 nucleotides are TGTGCCAGCAGTGAAGCACGGGGGTTGACAGCAAAAGGGGCCTCTGGGGCCAACGTCCTGGCTTTC. As protein: CASSEARGLTAKGASGANVLAF.